Below, 16 T cell receptor beta chains from the same sample are listed, as sequenced in a study of T cell changes during pregnancy in multiple sclerosis. Assay used: immunoSEQ multiplex PCR; TCRdb lists only in-frame clones, some missing. The repertoire includes approximately 40,000 clones, approximately 92% of them detected once, and about 6.1% sits in the top ten. The specimen was CD8+ T cells from peripheral blood mononuclear cells, collected in the third trimester of pregnancy. These receptors were collected from a female donor with multiple sclerosis, enrolled in a pregnancy study.

The chain is built from TRBV9 and TRBJ1-1; no reliable D call. Between the trimmed V and J ends, which lost 1 base and 2 bases, there was a span of 12 bases. This CDR3 is 15 amino acids long. Germline values: CDR1 SGDLS, CDR2 YYNGEE. The CDR3 sequence is CASSVLGLDNTEAFF. CDR3 coding DNA: TGTGCCAGCAGCGTATTAGGCCTAGACAACACTGAAGCTTTCTTT.

V gene TRBV27 combines with J gene TRBJ2-1; 7 bases are shared with TRBD2. CDR3 length: 15 amino acids. J lost 4 bases, V lost 8 bases, and 11 bases had no gene match. Germline V gives CDR1 MNHEY, CDR2 SMNVEV (reference sequence). The CDR3 sequence is CASCSWGGLYNEQFF. In DNA form, the CDR3 reads TGTGCCAGCTGCTCATGGGGGGGATTATACAATGAGCAGTTCTTC.

V usage is TRBV4-3 and J usage is TRBJ2-1, with TRBD2 matching 7 bases. The V segment lost 1 base and the J segment 0 bases; nucleotides outside the gene matches: 6. The CDR3 loop spans 17 amino acids. CDR1 and CDR2 (germline): LGHNA, YSLEER. Here the CDR3 reads CASSQGGGRGSYNEQFF. For the CDR3, the DNA is TGCGCCAGCAGCCAAGGGGGAGGGAGAGGCTCCTACAATGAGCAGTTCTTC.

This chain uses TRBV7-2 with TRBJ2-7, with 7 bases lining up with TRBD2. Germline values: CDR1 SGHTA, CDR2 FQGNSA. The CDR3 covers 17 residues. The J segment lost 4 bases and the V segment lost 1 base, leaving 13 bases of the junction unmatched. The CDR3 nucleotides are TGTGCCAGCAGCTTAGTCAGGACGGCGGGAGAGTTATACGAGCAGTACTTC. This translates into CASSLVRTAGELYEQYF.

J is TRBJ2-2 and V is TRBV7-6; the match to TRBD2 covers 8 bases. This CDR3 spans 17 amino acids. Per the germline V gene, CDR1 is SGHVS and CDR2 is FNYEAQ. The V segment lost 1 base and the J segment 6 bases; nucleotides outside the gene matches: 10. DNA for the CDR3: TGTGCCAGCAGCTTAGTGATTGCGGGAGGTGTCGCCGGGGAGCTGTTTTTT. Its translation is CASSLVIAGGVAGELFF.

V is TRBV4-1 and J is TRBJ1-3; a possible D gene is TRBD1 (6 bases). This CDR3 is 16 amino acids long. Germline V gene lookup returns CDR1 MGHRA and CDR2 YSYEKL. V was trimmed by 0 bases and J by 2 bases, leaving 11 bases between them. The CDR3 DNA sequence: TGCGCCAGCAGCCAAGAAAGCCGGACAGCTGGAAACACCATATATTTT. It specifies CASSQESRTAGNTIYF.

This clone ranks as medium-sized. The chain couples TRBV21-1 to TRBJ2-2; the D call TRBD1 from the table was never checked on the DNA. TRBV21-1 is classified as a pseudogene. This CDR3 region has 15 residues. CDR3 loop: CASSDRTPRHGELFF. CDR3 coding DNA: TGTGCCAGCAGCGACCGAACTCCAAGACACGGGGAGCTGTTTTTT.

This chain links TRBV13 with TRBJ2-1, with TRBD1 matching over 10 bases. This CDR3 region has 15 residues. CDR1 and CDR2 (germline): PRHDT, FYEKMQ (reference sequence). The ends lost 5 bases at V and 6 bases at J; junction bases unmatched: 7. The CDR3 reads CASSPSGQGSNEQFF. CDR3 nucleotides: TGTGCCAGCAGCCCCTCGGGACAGGGGTCCAATGAGCAGTTCTTC. Looking up the rest from reference TRBV13 and TRBJ2-1 gives the full variable domain: AAGVIQSPRHLIKEKRETATLKCYPIPRHDTVYWYQQGPGQDPQFLISFYEKMQSDKGSIPDRFSAQQFSDYHSELNMSSLELGDSALYFCASSPSGQGSNEQFFGPGTRLTVL.

The rearrangement links TRBV28 to TRBJ2-7; 7 bases agree with TRBD2. The germline gives CDR1 MDHEN, CDR2 SYDVKM. The V gene end was trimmed by 3 bases and the J gene end by 0 bases; junction bases not matched to a gene: 11. CDR3 length: 17 residues. The CDR3 region is CASSFPSVAGPSYEQYF. The CDR3 region has the DNA TGTGCCAGCAGTTTCCCCTCTGTAGCGGGCCCCTCCTACGAGCAGTACTTC.

The rearrangement uses TRBV5-6 and TRBJ2-1; D unclear. The V gene lost 2 bases and the J gene lost 0 bases, with 6 bases spanning the gap. CDR1 SGHDT and CDR2 YYEEEE come from the germline V gene. The CDR3 is 14 amino acids. CDR3 sequence (DNA): TGTGCCAGCAGCTTATACATCTCCTACAATGAGCAGTTCTTC. Its protein product is CASSLYISYNEQFF.

The sample holds a few counts of this clone. The chain carries TRBV6-1 and TRBJ2-7; 10 nucleotides match TRBD2. V dropped 8 bases and J dropped 5; count of bases not matched to a gene: 6. This CDR3 has 13 residues. The V gene's germline CDR1 is MNHNS and CDR2 SASEGT. The CDR3 protein is CASEAGLANEQYF. CDR3 in DNA: TGTGCCAGCGAGGCGGGACTAGCGAACGAGCAGTACTTC.

The genes are TRBV4-1 and TRBJ2-7, with D tentatively TRBD2 (5 bases). The CDR3 is 14 residues long. The germline CDR1 and CDR2 sequences are MGHRA and YSYEKL. Trimming shortened V by 0 bases and J by 1 base, and 7 bases separated the two germline ends. The CDR3, as DNA: TGCGCCAGCAGCCAAGAGAGCGGATCCTACGAGCAGTACTTC. Its translation is CASSQESGSYEQYF.

This clone was seen a few times. This sequence joins TRBV4-3 and TRBJ2-6; no firm D call. CDR1 is LGHNA and CDR2 is YSLEER in the germline V gene. The CDR3 sequence is 15 residues long. Trimming removed 3 bases from V and 0 bases from J, with 6 bases in between. CDR3 in DNA: TGCGCCAGCAGCCAGACTGTCTCTGGGGCCAACGTCCTGACTTTC. This encodes CASSQTVSGANVLTF.

J is TRBJ2-7 and V is TRBV5-4, with D possibly matching TRBD2 (6 bases). This CDR3 is 16 amino acids long. Germline-derived CDR1 and CDR2 are SGHNT and YYREEE (reference sequence). The V end lost 4 bases, the J end lost 5 bases, and 22 bases lay between the germline ends. The CDR3 DNA is TGTGCCAGCAGCCAAGGAGAACTGGGAGGTCCCCACGAGCAGTACTTC. Residues: CASSQGELGGPHEQYF.

The chain uses TRBV7-2 and TRBJ2-1; 10 nucleotides match TRBD2. Germline CDR1 SGHTA, CDR2 FQGNSA. V gave up 5 bases and J gave up 8 bases; unmatched junction bases: 12. The CDR3 is 16 residues long. The CDR3 here is CASSPFLAGVWDEQFF. The CDR3 DNA sequence: TGTGCCAGCAGCCCCTTTCTAGCGGGAGTATGGGATGAGCAGTTCTTC. The whole variable domain, filled in from reference TRBV7-2 and TRBJ2-1, reads GAGVSQSPSNKVTEKGKDVELRCDPISGHTALYWYRQSLGQGLEFLIYFQGNSAPDKSGLPSDRFSAERTGGSVSTLTIQRTQQEDSAVYLCASSPFLAGVWDEQFFGPGTRLTVL.

V gene TRBV27 combines with J gene TRBJ1-1; 7 bases match TRBD1. Germline values: CDR1 MNHEY, CDR2 SMNVEV (reference sequence). J gave up 5 bases and V 0 bases, and 0 bases lay outside the gene matches. There are 13 residues in the CDR3. The CDR3 spells CASSLSTGTEAFF. The CDR3 DNA reads as TGTGCCAGCAGTTTATCGACAGGGACTGAAGCTTTCTTT.